The clone carrying this T cell receptor beta chain occurred a few times. This record belongs to a study of CD8+ T cells in alopecia areata. Study as a whole: Tofacitinib administration persisted for 6 to 18 months, succeeded by 6 months off drug.

The treatment denotes: oral pan-JAK inhibitor, 5-10 mg twice daily. The ends lost 0 bases at V and 4 bases at J; junction bases unmatched: 6. The CDR3 has 15 amino acids. Germline V gene data show CDR1 as SQVTM and CDR2 as ANQGSEA. Sequencing templates came from extracted RNA that was reverse transcribed into cDNA. Data came from immunoSEQ multiplex PCR; TCRdb stores just in-frame clones and leaves some out. The sample shows about 180,000 clones, about 51% of them seen only once. The V call is TRBV29-1, the J call TRBJ2-7; 10 positions match TRBD1. The starting material was CD8+ T cells sorted from blood, obtained around week 54, from a patient treated with tofacitinib. This clonotype originated in a human donor with alopecia areata. CDR3 nucleotides: TGCAGCGTTGAAGATCAGGGACAGGGGTGGTACGAGCAGTACTTC. It yields the protein CSVEDQGQGWYEQYF.